This record concerns one T cell receptor beta chain sequence. These data belong to a study of T-cell memory formation after mild COVID-19. TCRdb itself ran the 5' RACE reads through MiXCR, one entry per CDR3 protein. The sample lists 150,000 or so distinct CDR3 sequences, approximately 14% occurring once. V lost 5 bases and J lost 11, with 14 bases in between. The CDR3 has 12 residues. Germline V CDR1 and CDR2: SGHVS, FNYEAQ. The V and J genes are TRBV7-6 and TRBJ2-3; no reliable D call. This TCR was sampled from an adult woman who had mild COVID-19 (a few samples of this study predate the infection). Cell type and time point are not known. The sample was PBMCs or a T cell subset sorted from them (not recorded which). In nucleotides, the CDR3 is TGTGCCAGCAGCCCCCCGGTTGGGGAGCAGTATTTT. Protein sequence: CASSPPVGEQYF.